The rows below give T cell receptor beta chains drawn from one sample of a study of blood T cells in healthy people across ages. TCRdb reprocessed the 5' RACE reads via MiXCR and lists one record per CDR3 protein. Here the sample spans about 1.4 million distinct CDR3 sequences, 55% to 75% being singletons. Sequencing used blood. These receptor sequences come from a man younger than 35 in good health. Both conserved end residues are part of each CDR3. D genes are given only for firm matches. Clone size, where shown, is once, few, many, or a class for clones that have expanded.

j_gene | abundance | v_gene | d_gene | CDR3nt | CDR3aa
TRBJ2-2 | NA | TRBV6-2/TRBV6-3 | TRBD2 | TGTGCCAGCAGGGCTAGCGGGCTCAACACCGGGGAGCTGTTTTTT | CASRASGLNTGELFF
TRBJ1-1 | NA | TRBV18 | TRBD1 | TGTGCCAGCTCCGGGACAGGAGAGGAAGCTTTCTTT | CASSGTGEEAFF
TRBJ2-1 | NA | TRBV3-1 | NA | TGTGCCAGCAGCCCTAGCGTTCCTACTTACAATGAGCAGTTCTTC | CASSPSVPTYNEQFF
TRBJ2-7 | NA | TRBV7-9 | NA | TGTGCCAGCAGCCCCTTTAACTCCTACGAGCAGTACTTC | CASSPFNSYEQYF
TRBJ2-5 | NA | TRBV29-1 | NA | TGCAGCGCTAGACTAGAAGGGGTAAAGACCCAGTACTTC | CSARLEGVKTQYF
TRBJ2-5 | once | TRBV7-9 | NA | TGTGCCAGCAGCTTACAGGGCCATTACCAAGAGACCCAGTACTTC | CASSLQGHYQETQYF
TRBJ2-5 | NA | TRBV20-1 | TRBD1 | TGCAGTGCTAGAGTCTTTGACAGGGGGATAGAGACCCAGTACTTC | CSARVFDRGIETQYF
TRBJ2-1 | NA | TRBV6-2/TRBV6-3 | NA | TGTGCCAGCAGTTACTTTGGAACAGACTACAATGAGCAGTTCTTC | CASSYFGTDYNEQFF
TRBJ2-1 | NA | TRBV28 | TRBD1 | TGTGCCAGCAGCTCCATACTCGGGACAGACTACAATGAGCAGTTCTTC | CASSSILGTDYNEQFF
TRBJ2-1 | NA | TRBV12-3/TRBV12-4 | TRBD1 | TGTGCCAGCAGTTTAGTCGCCAGGGGGTTGGATGAGCAGTTCTTC | CASSLVARGLDEQFF
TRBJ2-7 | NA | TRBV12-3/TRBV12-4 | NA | TGTGCCAGCAGTTTTTCCTACAGCTCCTACGAGCAGTACTTC | CASSFSYSSYEQYF
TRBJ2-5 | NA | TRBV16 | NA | TGTGCCAGCAGCCAATTTGGAGAGTACCAAGAGACCCAGTACTTC | CASSQFGEYQETQYF
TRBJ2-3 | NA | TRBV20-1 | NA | TGCAGTGCTAGAGTAGCACCGCAGTATTTT | CSARVAPQYF
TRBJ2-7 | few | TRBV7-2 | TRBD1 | TGTGCCAGCACCTGGGACAGACTATACGAGCAGTACTTC | CASTWDRLYEQYF
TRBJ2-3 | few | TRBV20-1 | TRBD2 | TGCAGTGCTAGCCGCGGACTAGCGGGTAGCACAGATACGCAGTATTTT | CSASRGLAGSTDTQYF
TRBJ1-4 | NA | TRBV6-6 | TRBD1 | TGTGCCAGCAGTTCGACAGGGGCTAATGAAAAACTGTTTTTT | CASSSTGANEKLFF
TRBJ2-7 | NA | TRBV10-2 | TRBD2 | TGCGCCAGTGGGACTAGCGGGAGGTACGAGCAGTACTTC | CASGTSGRYEQYF
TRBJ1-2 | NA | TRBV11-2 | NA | TGTGCCAGCAGCCCTGTCCAGGGGATGGTTGGCTACACCTTC | CASSPVQGMVGYTF
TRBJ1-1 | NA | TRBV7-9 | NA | TGTGCCAGCAGCAAAGGGGGGGACGGGACTGAAGCTTTCTTT | CASSKGGDGTEAFF
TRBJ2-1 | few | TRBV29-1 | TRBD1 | TGCAGCGGGGGACAGGGGGCTCAGAATGAGCAGTTCTTC | CSGGQGAQNEQFF
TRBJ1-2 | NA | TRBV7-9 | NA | TGTGCCAGCAGTTTTGCGACGGAAAACTATGGCTACACCTTC | CASSFATENYGYTF
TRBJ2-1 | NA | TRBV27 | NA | TGTGCCAGCAGTTCTCTACATGAGCAGTTCTTC | CASSSLHEQFF
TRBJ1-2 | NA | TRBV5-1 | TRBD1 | TGCGCCAGCAGCTCTGACAGGGGAAACTATGGCTACACCTTC | CASSSDRGNYGYTF
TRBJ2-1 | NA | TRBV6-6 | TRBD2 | TGTGCCAGCAGTTACACCCGGACTAGTTCCCAGCATGAGCAGTTCTTC | CASSYTRTSSQHEQFF
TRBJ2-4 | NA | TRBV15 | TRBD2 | TGTGCCACCAGCAGATCTCCCGAAGCGGGACCAAATCCAAACATTCAGTACTTC | CATSRSPEAGPNPNIQYF
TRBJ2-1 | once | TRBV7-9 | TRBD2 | TGTGCCAGCATCGTAACGGGGGGGCCAATCCAATACAATGAGCAGTTCTTC | CASIVTGGPIQYNEQFF
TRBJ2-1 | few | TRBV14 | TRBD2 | TGTGCCAGCAGGCCTGCGGGAGGGCCTCCTGAGCAGTTCTTC | CASRPAGGPPEQFF